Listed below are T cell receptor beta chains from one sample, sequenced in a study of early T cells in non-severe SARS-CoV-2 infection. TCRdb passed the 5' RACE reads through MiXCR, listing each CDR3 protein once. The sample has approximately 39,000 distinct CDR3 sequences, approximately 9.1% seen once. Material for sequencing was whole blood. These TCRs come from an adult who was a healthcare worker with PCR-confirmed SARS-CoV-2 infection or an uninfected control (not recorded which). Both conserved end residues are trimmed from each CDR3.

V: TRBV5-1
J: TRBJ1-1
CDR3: ASSGDLTEAF

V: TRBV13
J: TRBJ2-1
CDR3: ASSLDSGGSYNEQF

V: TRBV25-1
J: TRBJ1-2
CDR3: ASSERLQGYAGYT

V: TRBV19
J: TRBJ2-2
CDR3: ASREQANTGELF

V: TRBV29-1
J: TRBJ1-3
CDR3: SVAFGGTRSSGNTIY

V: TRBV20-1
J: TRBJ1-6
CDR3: SARDSLPGQGFGPLH

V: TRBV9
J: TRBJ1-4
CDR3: ASSRTGAANEKLF

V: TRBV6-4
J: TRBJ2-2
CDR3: ASSEDGATGELF

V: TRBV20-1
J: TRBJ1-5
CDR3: SASPTGVSRSQH

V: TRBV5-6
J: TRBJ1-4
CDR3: ASSLPGQGNEKLF

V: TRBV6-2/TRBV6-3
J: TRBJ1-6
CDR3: ASRQGARGSPLH

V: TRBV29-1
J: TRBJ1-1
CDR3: SADRGMGTEAF

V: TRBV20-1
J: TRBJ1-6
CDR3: SASQTGRMDSPLH

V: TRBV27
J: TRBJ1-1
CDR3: ASSYRGPTEAF